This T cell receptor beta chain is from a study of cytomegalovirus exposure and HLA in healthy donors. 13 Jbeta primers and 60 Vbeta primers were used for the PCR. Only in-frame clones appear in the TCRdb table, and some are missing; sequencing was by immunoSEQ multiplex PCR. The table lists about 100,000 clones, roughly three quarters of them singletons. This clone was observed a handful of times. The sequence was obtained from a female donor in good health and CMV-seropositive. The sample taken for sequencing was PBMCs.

In DNA, the CDR3 is TGTGCCAGTAGTATAGGGAGCGGGAGATTTGGAGATACGCAGTATTTT. It yields the protein CASSIGSGRFGDTQYF. The chain couples TRBV19 to TRBJ2-3; 8 bases are a match to TRBD2. The CDR3 is 16 amino acids. The junction had 8 bases not matched to a gene; V was cut back by 1 base and J by 5 bases. Germline V CDR1 and CDR2: LNHDA, SQIVND (reference sequence).